This is a list of T cell receptor beta chains from one sample in a study of blood T cells in healthy people across ages. TCRdb re-derived calls from the 5' RACE reads in MiXCR, one entry per CDR3 protein. The table includes about 1.1 million distinct CDR3 sequences, 35% to 45% detected once. Sequenced: blood. Source of these receptors: a man in his late teens or twenties in good health. The CDR3 runs from the conserved cysteine through the conserved F or W. D genes are given only for firm matches. A clone size is listed for some rows: how often the clone was seen (once, few, many), or a class if it is expanded.

d_call clone_size j_call v_call cdr3_aa cdr3_nt
. . TRBJ1-1 TRBV27 CASSFHRQNTEAFF TGTGCCAGCAGTTTCCATCGACAGAACACTGAAGCTTTCTTT
. few TRBJ2-1 TRBV12-3/TRBV12-4 CASSLSATANEQFF TGTGCCAGCAGTTTAAGTGCCACAGCTAATGAGCAGTTCTTC
TRBD2 . TRBJ2-1 TRBV7-6 CASSSTSGGPISYNEQFF TGTGCCAGCAGCTCGACTAGCGGGGGCCCAATCTCCTACAATGAGCAGTTCTTC
. many TRBJ1-2 TRBV7-9 CASSLEANYGYTF TGTGCCAGCAGCTTAGAGGCGAACTATGGCTACACCTTC
. . TRBJ1-1 TRBV7-2 CASTPGGYNTEAFF TGTGCCAGCACTCCGGGGGGTTATAACACTGAAGCTTTCTTT
TRBD2 . TRBJ2-1 TRBV9 CASSLRLAPNEQFF TGTGCCAGCAGCCTCAGACTAGCTCCCAATGAGCAGTTCTTC
. . TRBJ1-2 TRBV2 CASSVKGFDHGYTF TGTGCCAGCAGTGTAAAGGGGTTCGACCATGGCTACACCTTC
. . TRBJ1-2 TRBV3-1 CASSREQATNYGYTF TGTGCCAGCAGCCGAGAGCAGGCCACTAACTATGGCTACACCTTC
. many TRBJ2-1 TRBV10-3 CAIWDTGTTNEQFF TGTGCCATCTGGGATACAGGGACTACGAATGAGCAGTTCTTC
. many TRBJ2-1 TRBV12-3/TRBV12-4 CASSFRILEGYVNEQFF TGTGCCAGCAGTTTTCGGATTCTGGAGGGGTATGTCAATGAGCAGTTCTTC
. . TRBJ2-2 TRBV4-1 CASSQDRITGELFF TGCGCCAGCAGCCAAGACAGGATTACCGGGGAGCTGTTTTTT
. . TRBJ2-1 TRBV12-5 CASGLDGPEGQFF TGTGCTAGTGGTTTGGACGGACCTGAAGGGCAGTTCTTC
. few TRBJ1-2 TRBV27 CASSVRVNYGYTF TGTGCCAGCAGTGTCCGGGTTAACTATGGCTACACCTTC
TRBD1 once TRBJ1-5 TRBV24-1 CATRTPGPTGTGGRWYQPQHF TGTGCCACCAGAACTCCGGGCCCAACCGGGACAGGGGGCCGGTGGTATCAGCCCCAGCATTTT
. many TRBJ1-6 TRBV12-3/TRBV12-4 CASSSDGLYNSPLHF TGTGCCAGCAGTTCCGACGGCCTCTATAATTCACCCCTCCACTTT
TRBD1 . TRBJ2-7 TRBV6-5 CASNLGQGRSYEQYF TGTGCCAGCAACTTAGGACAGGGACGTTCCTACGAGCAGTACTTC
TRBD1 . TRBJ1-1 TRBV25-1 CASSESDRDTEAFF TGTGCCAGCAGTGAATCGGACAGGGACACTGAAGCTTTCTTT
TRBD1 . TRBJ1-2 TRBV13 CASSQRDSRLTDGYTF TGTGCCAGCAGCCAACGGGACAGTCGACTTACGGATGGCTACACCTTC
. many TRBJ2-5 TRBV9 CASSLGGREETQYF TGTGCCAGCAGCCTAGGTGGGAGAGAAGAGACCCAGTACTTC
TRBD2 . TRBJ2-1 TRBV7-2 CASSLGLAGRDEQFF TGTGCCAGCAGCTTAGGGCTAGCGGGGAGAGATGAGCAGTTCTTC
. . TRBJ1-6 TRBV4-1 CASSQEDRSNSPLHF TGCGCCAGCAGCCAAGAGGACAGATCAAATTCACCCCTCCACTTT
TRBD1 . TRBJ2-7 TRBV13 CASSLEQGIDEQYF TGTGCCAGCAGCTTAGAACAGGGGATAGACGAGCAGTACTTC
. . TRBJ1-1 TRBV9 CASSPLSVTVPNTEAFF TGTGCCAGCAGCCCACTCTCCGTTACAGTCCCGAACACTGAAGCTTTCTTT
TRBD2 many TRBJ2-1 TRBV6-1 CASSEVAGLDNEQFF TGTGCCAGCAGTGAAGTAGCGGGGCTCGACAATGAGCAGTTCTTC
TRBD1 . TRBJ2-4 TRBV5-1 CASSLSTGVRAKNIQYF TGCGCCAGCAGCTTGTCGACAGGGGTTAGGGCCAAAAACATTCAGTACTTC
TRBD1 . TRBJ1-2 TRBV9 CASSGGTAKEGGVYGYTF TGTGCCAGCAGCGGCGGGACAGCGAAAGAGGGCGGGGTATATGGCTACACCTTC
. many TRBJ2-4 TRBV20-1 CSAKDWTKNIQYF TGCAGTGCTAAAGACTGGACCAAAAACATTCAGTACTTC
TRBD2 . TRBJ2-5 TRBV7-2 CASSYGAGGLETQYF TGTGCCAGCAGCTACGGAGCGGGGGGGCTGGAGACCCAGTACTTC
. . TRBJ2-3 TRBV20-1 CSAPIGSFTDTQYF TGCAGTGCTCCGATCGGCTCCTTCACAGATACGCAGTATTTT
TRBD1 . TRBJ2-3 TRBV4-1 CASGKGGQQQYF TGCGCCAGCGGCAAAGGGGGACAGCAGCAGTATTTT
. few TRBJ2-5 TRBV12-3/TRBV12-4 CASSLMAGQETQYF TGTGCCAGCAGTTTAATGGCGGGGCAAGAGACCCAGTACTTC
TRBD1 . TRBJ1-2 TRBV2 CASSEARGQGHGYTF TGTGCCAGCAGTGAAGCGCGGGGACAGGGCCATGGCTACACCTTC
. few TRBJ1-4 TRBV20-1 CSASEWHEKLFF TGCAGTGCTAGTGAGTGGCATGAAAAACTGTTTTTT
. . TRBJ1-1 TRBV7-9 CASSLEYALDQGNTEAFF TGTGCCAGCAGCTTAGAGTACGCGCTTGATCAGGGCAACACTGAAGCTTTCTTT
TRBD1 . TRBJ1-1 TRBV4-1 CASSQGSQGVTGPEAFF TGCGCCAGCAGCCAAGGTTCGCAGGGGGTTACGGGCCCTGAAGCTTTCTTT
. . TRBJ1-2 TRBV4-3 CASSKALIGERGYTF TGCGCCAGCAGCAAAGCGTTAATCGGAGAGAGAGGCTACACCTTC
TRBD2 . TRBJ2-5 TRBV4-3 CASSQEGRELAGEETQYF TGCGCCAGCAGCCAAGAGGGGCGCGAACTAGCGGGAGAAGAGACCCAGTACTTC
. . TRBJ1-4 TRBV4-2 CASSQEATATNEKLFF TGTGCCAGCAGCCAAGAGGCTACCGCAACTAATGAAAAACTGTTTTTT
. many TRBJ2-7 TRBV5-5 CASSFFTGTFYEQYF TGTGCCAGCAGCTTCTTCACCGGGACCTTCTACGAGCAGTACTTC
. . TRBJ1-1 TRBV7-9 CASSPYRGAATEAFF TGTGCCAGCAGCCCATACCGGGGAGCCGCCACTGAAGCTTTCTTT
. . TRBJ2-3 TRBV20-1 CSASGTTSWDTQYF TGCAGTGCTAGTGGCACGACAAGTTGGGATACGCAGTATTTT
. . TRBJ1-5 TRBV7-3 CASTNPRDYSNQPQHF TGTGCCAGCACCAACCCCAGGGACTATAGCAATCAGCCCCAGCATTTT
. few TRBJ2-7 TRBV10-3 CAITRDGYEQYF TGTGCCATCACCCGGGACGGCTACGAGCAGTACTTC
. . TRBJ2-7 TRBV7-2 CASSSGFGEQYF TGTGCCAGCAGCTCAGGGTTTGGCGAGCAGTACTTC
. once TRBJ1-4 TRBV6-5 CASGQGMDEKLFF TGTGCCAGCGGCCAGGGTATGGATGAAAAACTGTTTTTT